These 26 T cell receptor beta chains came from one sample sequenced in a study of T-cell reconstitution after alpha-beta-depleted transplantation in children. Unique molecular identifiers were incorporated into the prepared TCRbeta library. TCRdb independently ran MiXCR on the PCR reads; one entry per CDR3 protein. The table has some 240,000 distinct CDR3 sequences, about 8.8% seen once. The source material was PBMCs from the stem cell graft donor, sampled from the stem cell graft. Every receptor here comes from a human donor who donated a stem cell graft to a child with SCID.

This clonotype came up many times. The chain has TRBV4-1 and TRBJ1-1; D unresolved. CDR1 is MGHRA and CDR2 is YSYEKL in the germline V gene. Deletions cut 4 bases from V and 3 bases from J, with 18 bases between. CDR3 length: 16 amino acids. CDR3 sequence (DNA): TGCGCCAGCAGCCCCGTTGTTTGGGCTCGGGACACTGAAGCTTTCTTT. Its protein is CASSPVVWARDTEAFF.

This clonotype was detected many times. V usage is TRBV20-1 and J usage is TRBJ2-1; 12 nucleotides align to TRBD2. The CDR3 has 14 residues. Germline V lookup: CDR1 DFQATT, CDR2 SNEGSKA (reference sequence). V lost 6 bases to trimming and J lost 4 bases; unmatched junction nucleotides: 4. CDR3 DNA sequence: TGCAGTGCGTCCGGACTAGCGGGGTACAATGAGCAGTTCTTC. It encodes CSASGLAGYNEQFF.

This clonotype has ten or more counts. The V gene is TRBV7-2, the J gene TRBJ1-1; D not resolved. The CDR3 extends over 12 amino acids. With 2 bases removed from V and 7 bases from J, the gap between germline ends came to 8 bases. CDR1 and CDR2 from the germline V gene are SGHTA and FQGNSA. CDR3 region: CASSLLGFEAFF. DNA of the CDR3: TGTGCCAGCAGCTTATTGGGGTTTGAAGCTTTCTTT. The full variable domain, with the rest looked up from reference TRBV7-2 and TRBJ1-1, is GAGVSQSPSNKVTEKGKDVELRCDPISGHTALYWYRQSLGQGLEFLIYFQGNSAPDKSGLPSDRFSAERTGGSVSTLTIQRTQQEDSAVYLCASSLLGFEAFFGQGTRLTVV.

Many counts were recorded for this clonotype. Here the CDR3 DNA reads TGTGCCAGCAGCCCCCGGCTAACTGGGAGCTCCTACAATGAGCAGTTCTTC. Its translation: CASSPRLTGSSYNEQFF. The chain joins TRBV7-6 to TRBJ2-1, with D possibly TRBD2 on 5 matching bases. V lost 5 bases, J lost 0 bases, and 17 bases lay in between. The CDR3 sequence is 17 residues long. Germline V CDR1 and CDR2: SGHVS, FNYEAQ.

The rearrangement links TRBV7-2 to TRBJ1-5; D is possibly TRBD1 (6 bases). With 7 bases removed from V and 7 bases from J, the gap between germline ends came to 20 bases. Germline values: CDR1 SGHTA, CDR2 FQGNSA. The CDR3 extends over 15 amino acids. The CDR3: CASTLYVGGGQPQHF. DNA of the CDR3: TGTGCCAGCACCCTGTATGTGGGGGGCGGGCAGCCCCAGCATTTT.

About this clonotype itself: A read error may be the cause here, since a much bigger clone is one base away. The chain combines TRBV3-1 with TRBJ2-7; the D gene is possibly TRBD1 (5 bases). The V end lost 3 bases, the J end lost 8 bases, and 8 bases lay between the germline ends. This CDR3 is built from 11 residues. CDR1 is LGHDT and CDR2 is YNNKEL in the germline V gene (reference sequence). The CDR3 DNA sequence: TGTGCCAGCAGCCACATGGGGCAGCAGTACTTC. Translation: CASSHMGQQYF.

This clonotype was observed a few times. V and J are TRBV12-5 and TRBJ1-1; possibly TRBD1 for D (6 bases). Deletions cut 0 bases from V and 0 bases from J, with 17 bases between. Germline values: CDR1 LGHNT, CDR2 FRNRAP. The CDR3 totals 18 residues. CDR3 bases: TGTGCTAGTGGTTTGGTGTCAGGGGATTGGGTGATGAACACTGAAGCTTTCTTT. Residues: CASGLVSGDWVMNTEAFF.

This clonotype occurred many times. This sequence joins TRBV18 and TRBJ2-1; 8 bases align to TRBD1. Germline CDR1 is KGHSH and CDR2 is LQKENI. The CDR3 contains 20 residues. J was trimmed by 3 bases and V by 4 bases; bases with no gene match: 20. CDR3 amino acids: CASSLRGGQGIRYHYNEQFF. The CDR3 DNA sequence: TGTGCCAGCTCACTAAGGGGAGGACAGGGTATAAGATACCACTACAATGAGCAGTTCTTC.

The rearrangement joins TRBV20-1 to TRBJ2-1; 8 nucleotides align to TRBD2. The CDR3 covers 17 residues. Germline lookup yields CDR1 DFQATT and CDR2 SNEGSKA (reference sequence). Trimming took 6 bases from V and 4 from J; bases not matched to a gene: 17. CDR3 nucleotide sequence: TGCAGTGCCCGAGGGTTTACAGCGGGGGCCATATACAATGAGCAGTTCTTC. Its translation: CSARGFTAGAIYNEQFF.

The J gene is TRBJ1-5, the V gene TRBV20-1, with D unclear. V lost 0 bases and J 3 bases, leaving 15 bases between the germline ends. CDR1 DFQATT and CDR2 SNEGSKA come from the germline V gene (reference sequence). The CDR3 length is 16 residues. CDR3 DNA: TGCAGTGCTAGAGATAGCCGGGTTAGGACCAATCAGCCCCAGCATTTT. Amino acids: CSARDSRVRTNQPQHF.

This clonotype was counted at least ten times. The CDR3 loop is CASREGPHTEAFF. The CDR3 nucleotides read TGTGCCAGCAGGGAGGGCCCCCACACTGAAGCTTTCTTT. The genes are TRBV6-1 and TRBJ1-1; D call uncertain. There are 13 residues in the CDR3. Germline V lookup: CDR1 MNHNS, CDR2 SASEGT. The ends were cut back, 6 bases at V and 3 bases at J, with 11 bases in the middle.

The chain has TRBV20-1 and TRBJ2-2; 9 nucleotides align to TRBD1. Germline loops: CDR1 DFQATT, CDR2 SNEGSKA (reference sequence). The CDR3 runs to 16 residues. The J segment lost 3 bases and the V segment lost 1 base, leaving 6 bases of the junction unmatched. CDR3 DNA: TGCAGTGCTAGAGCCCTAAGGACAGGGGACACCGGGGAGCTGTTTTTT. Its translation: CSARALRTGDTGELFF.

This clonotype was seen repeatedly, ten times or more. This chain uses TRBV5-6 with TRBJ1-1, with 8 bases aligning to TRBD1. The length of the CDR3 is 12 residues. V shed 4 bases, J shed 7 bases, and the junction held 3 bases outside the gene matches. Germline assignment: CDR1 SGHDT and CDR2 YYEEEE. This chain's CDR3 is CASSPDRVEAFF. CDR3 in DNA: TGTGCCAGCAGCCCGGACAGGGTTGAAGCTTTCTTT.

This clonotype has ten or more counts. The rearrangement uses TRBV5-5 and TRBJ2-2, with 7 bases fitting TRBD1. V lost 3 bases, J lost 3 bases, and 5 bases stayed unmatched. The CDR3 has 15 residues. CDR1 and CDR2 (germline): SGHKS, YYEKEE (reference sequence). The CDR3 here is CASSSGQPYTGELFF. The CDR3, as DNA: TGTGCCAGCAGCTCGGGACAGCCTTACACCGGGGAGCTGTTTTTT.

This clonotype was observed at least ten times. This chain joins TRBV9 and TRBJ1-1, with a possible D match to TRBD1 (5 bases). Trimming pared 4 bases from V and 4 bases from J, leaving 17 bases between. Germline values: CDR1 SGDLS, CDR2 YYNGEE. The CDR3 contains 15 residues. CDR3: CASSLGAGYGTEAFF. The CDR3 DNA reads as TGTGCCAGCAGCCTCGGCGCAGGGTACGGCACTGAAGCTTTCTTT.

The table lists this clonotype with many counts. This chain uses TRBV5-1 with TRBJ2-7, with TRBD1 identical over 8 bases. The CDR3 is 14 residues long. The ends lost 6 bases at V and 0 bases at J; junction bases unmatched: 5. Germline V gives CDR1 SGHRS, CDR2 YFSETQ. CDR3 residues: CASKGQDISYEQYF. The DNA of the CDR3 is TGCGCCAGCAAGGGACAGGACATCTCCTACGAGCAGTACTTC.

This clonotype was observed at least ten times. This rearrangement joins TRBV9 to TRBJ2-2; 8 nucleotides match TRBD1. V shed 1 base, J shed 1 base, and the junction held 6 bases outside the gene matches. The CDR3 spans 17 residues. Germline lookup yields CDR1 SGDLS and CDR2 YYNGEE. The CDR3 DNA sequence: TGTGCCAGCAGCGTACAGGGGGCGGGTTGGAACACCGGGGAGCTGTTTTTT. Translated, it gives CASSVQGAGWNTGELFF.

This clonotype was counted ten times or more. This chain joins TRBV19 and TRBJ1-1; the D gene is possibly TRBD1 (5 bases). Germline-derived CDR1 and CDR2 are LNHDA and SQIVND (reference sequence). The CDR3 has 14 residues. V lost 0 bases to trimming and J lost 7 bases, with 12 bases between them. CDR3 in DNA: TGTGCCAGTAGTATAGAGGGGGTTAGCAGTGAAGCTTTCTTT. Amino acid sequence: CASSIEGVSSEAFF.

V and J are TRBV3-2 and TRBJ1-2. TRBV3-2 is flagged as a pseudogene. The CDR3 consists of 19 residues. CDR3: CASCLGQGRAVNPLNGYTF. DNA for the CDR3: TGTGCCAGCTGTTTGGGGCAAGGCAGGGCCGTTAATCCCTTAAATGGCTACACCTTC.

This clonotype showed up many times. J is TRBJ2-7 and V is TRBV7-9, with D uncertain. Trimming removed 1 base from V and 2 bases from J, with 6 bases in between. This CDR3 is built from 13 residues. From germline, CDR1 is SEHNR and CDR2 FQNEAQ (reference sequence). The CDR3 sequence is CASSLGPPYEQYF. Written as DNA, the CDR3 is TGTGCCAGCAGCTTAGGGCCCCCCTACGAGCAGTACTTC.

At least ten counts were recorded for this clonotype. The CDR3 nucleotides read TGCGCCAGCAGCTCCATAGGAGGGTCGGGCACTGAAGCTTTCTTT. This sequence encodes CASSSIGGSGTEAFF. This chain joins TRBV5-1 and TRBJ1-1, with unresolved D. Germline lookup yields CDR1 SGHRS and CDR2 YFSETQ. This CDR3 has 15 residues. The ends were cut back, 3 bases at V and 4 bases at J, with 16 bases in the middle.

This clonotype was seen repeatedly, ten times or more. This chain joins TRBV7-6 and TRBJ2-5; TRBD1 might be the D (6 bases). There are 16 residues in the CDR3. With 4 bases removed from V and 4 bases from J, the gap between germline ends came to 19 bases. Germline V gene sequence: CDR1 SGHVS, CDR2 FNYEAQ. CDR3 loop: CASSWGPVEFPETQYF. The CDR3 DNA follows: TGTGCCAGCAGCTGGGGGCCAGTCGAATTTCCAGAGACCCAGTACTTC.

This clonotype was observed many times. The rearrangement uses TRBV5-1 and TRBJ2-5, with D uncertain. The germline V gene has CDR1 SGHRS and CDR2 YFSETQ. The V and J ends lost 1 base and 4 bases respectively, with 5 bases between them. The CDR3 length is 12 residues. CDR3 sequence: CASSLFGETQYF. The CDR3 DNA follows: TGCGCCAGCAGCTTGTTTGGAGAGACCCAGTACTTC.

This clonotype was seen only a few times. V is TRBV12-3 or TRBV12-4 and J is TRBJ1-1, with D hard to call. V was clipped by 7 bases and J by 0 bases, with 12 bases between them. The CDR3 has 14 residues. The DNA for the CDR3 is TGTGCCAGCACCGATCTACAGATGAACACTGAAGCTTTCTTT. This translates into CASTDLQMNTEAFF.

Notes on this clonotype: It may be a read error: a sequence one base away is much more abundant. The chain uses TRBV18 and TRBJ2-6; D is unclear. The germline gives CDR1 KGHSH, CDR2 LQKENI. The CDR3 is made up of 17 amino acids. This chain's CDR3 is CASPPPVAASGANVLTF. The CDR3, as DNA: TGTGCCAGCCCACCACCGGTGGCGGCCTCTGGGGCCAACGTCCTGACTTTC.

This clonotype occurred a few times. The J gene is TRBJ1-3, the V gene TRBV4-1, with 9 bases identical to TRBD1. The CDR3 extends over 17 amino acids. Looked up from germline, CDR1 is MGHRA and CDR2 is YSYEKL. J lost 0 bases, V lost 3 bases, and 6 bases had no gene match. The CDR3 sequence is CASSQEGQGISGNTIYF. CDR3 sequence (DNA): TGCGCCAGCAGCCAGGAGGGACAGGGCATCTCTGGAAACACCATATATTTT.